This T cell receptor beta chain was captured by sequencing in a study of early T cells in non-severe SARS-CoV-2 infection. Study-wide background: Bulk RNA isolated from unsorted whole blood underwent sequencing; chains were not paired. Study-level points and caveats: There was a bias toward anti-spike CD8 responses in VDJdb matching, which missed private and CD4 specificities.

A single record per CDR3 protein comes from TCRdb applying MiXCR to the 5' RACE reads. The sample consists of about 20,000 distinct CDR3 sequences, approximately 5.7% of them appearing once. This clonotype was seen many times. Its antigen is still unknown. Between the trimmed V and J ends, which lost 4 bases and 2 bases, there was a span of 12 bases. The CDR3 contains 15 residues. In germline, CDR1 is SGHRS, CDR2 YFSETQ. The source material was whole blood, sampled at baseline. The chain joins TRBV5-1 to TRBJ2-2; tentative D call: TRBD2 (5 bases). The receptor was derived from an adult who was a healthcare worker with PCR-confirmed SARS-CoV-2 infection or an uninfected control (not recorded which). The CDR3 loop reads CASSPRGQNTGELFF. CDR3 sequence (DNA): TGCGCCAGCAGCCCCCGAGGGCAAAACACCGGGGAGCTGTTTTTT.